Following are 30 T cell receptor beta chains from one sample sequenced in a study of early T cells in non-severe SARS-CoV-2 infection. MiXCR, run by TCRdb on the 5' RACE reads, gives a single entry per CDR3 protein. The sample carries more than 45,000 distinct CDR3 sequences, about 6.2% recorded once. This specimen consisted of whole blood, obtained at baseline. These receptors all come from an adult who was a healthcare worker with PCR-confirmed SARS-CoV-2 infection or an uninfected control (not recorded which).

This clonotype was counted only a few times. V is TRBV5-1 and J is TRBJ2-3; possibly TRBD1 for D (6 bases). Trimming took off 4 bases at V and 0 bases at J, with 12 bases between the two ends. The CDR3 extends over 15 amino acids. Germline CDR1 and CDR2: SGHRS and YFSETQ. The CDR3 DNA follows: TGCGCCAGCAGCGTGTCAGGGGATAGCACAGATACGCAGTATTTT. It codes for CASSVSGDSTDTQYF.

This clonotype has a count of ten or more. The chain joins TRBV7-9 to TRBJ1-1; D gene ambiguous. Trimming removed 1 base at V and 0 bases at J, with 6 bases between. The CDR3 spans 14 residues. Germline CDR1 reads SEHNR; CDR2 reads FQNEAQ (reference sequence). The CDR3, as DNA: TGTGCCAGCAGCTTAGACTCTATGAACACTGAAGCTTTCTTT. Its protein product is CASSLDSMNTEAFF.

This clonotype was seen only a few times. V and J are TRBV27 and TRBJ1-5, with 8 bases fitting TRBD1. V was pared by 8 bases and J by 0 bases, with 12 bases of the junction left unmatched. Germline-derived CDR1 and CDR2 are MNHEY and SMNVEV (reference sequence). The CDR3 length is 17 residues. The CDR3 protein is CASRRQTGEGSNQPQHF. The CDR3, as DNA: TGTGCCAGCCGCAGACAGACAGGGGAAGGTAGCAATCAGCCCCAGCATTTT.

This clonotype has a count of ten or more. CDR3 residues: CSASDRGTEAFF. In DNA form, the CDR3 reads TGCAGTGCTAGCGACAGGGGAACTGAAGCTTTCTTT. This chain uses TRBV20-1 with TRBJ1-1, with 8 bases aligning to TRBD1. Germline loops: CDR1 DFQATT, CDR2 SNEGSKA (reference sequence). The J segment lost 5 bases and the V segment lost 3 bases, leaving 2 bases of the junction unmatched. This CDR3 contains 12 residues.

A few counts support this clonotype. This chain uses TRBV11-2 with TRBJ2-7; D is possibly TRBD2 (5 bases). V was clipped by 6 bases and J by 3 bases, with 12 bases between them. Germline V lookup: CDR1 SGHAT, CDR2 FQNNGV. The CDR3 consists of 13 residues. As DNA, the CDR3 is TGTGCCAGCAGTTGGGAGATTCTCTACGAGCAGTACTTC. This translates into CASSWEILYEQYF.

This clonotype occurred many times. The V and J genes are TRBV19 and TRBJ2-3; D not certain. V lost 6 bases and J lost 6, with 7 bases in between. This CDR3 contains 11 residues. The germline V gene encodes CDR1 LNHDA and CDR2 SQIVND (reference sequence). CDR3 nucleotides: TGTGCCAGTAGATGGAAGGATACGCAGTATTTT. Amino acid sequence: CASRWKDTQYF.

The sample holds many counts of this clonotype. The V call is TRBV7-9, the J call TRBJ2-1, with TRBD2 matching 7 bases. The CDR3 loop spans 12 amino acids. Trimming at V came to 8 bases and at J to 10 bases, leaving 8 bases not matched to a gene. The germline V gene has CDR1 SEHNR and CDR2 FQNEAQ (reference sequence). CDR3 bases: TGTGCCAGCTGGGGGGGGAGGGAAGAGCAGTTCTTC. Translation gives CASWGGREEQFF.

This clonotype was detected only a few times. The rearrangement joins TRBV25-1 to TRBJ2-2; 7 bases match TRBD2. With 7 bases clipped from V and 3 bases from J, the junction kept 8 bases outside the gene matches. Germline lookup yields CDR1 MGHDK and CDR2 SYGVNS. The CDR3 consists of 15 residues. In DNA form, the CDR3 reads TGTGCCAGCACGAGCGGGACCCTATACACCGGGGAGCTGTTTTTT. Amino acid sequence: CASTSGTLYTGELFF.

This clonotype has a count of ten or more. The chain is built from TRBV2 and TRBJ1-4, with D unclear. Germline V gives CDR1 SNHLY, CDR2 FYNNEI. V gave up 6 bases and J gave up 8 bases, with 19 bases separating them. The CDR3 contains 15 residues. The CDR3 sequence is CASSPTGAEGEKLFF. In nucleotides, the CDR3 is TGTGCCAGCAGCCCCACGGGCGCCGAGGGCGAAAAACTGTTTTTT.

This clonotype was seen a few times. The gene calls are TRBV12-3 or TRBV12-4 and TRBJ1-3; D uncertain. V gave up 11 bases and J gave up 3 bases, with 11 bases separating them. This CDR3 has 12 residues. In nucleotides, the CDR3 is TGTGCCGCCGGTAGGCTTGGAAACACCATATATTTT. Encoded protein: CAAGRLGNTIYF.

The chain carries TRBV12-3 or TRBV12-4 and TRBJ1-2; 7 nucleotides match TRBD1. Trimming at V came to 6 bases and at J to 4 bases, leaving 8 bases not matched to a gene. This CDR3 region has 14 residues. The CDR3 sequence is CASRDTGAGYGYTF. In DNA form, the CDR3 reads TGTGCCAGCAGGGACACAGGGGCCGGCTATGGCTACACCTTC.

This clonotype came up a few times. This chain joins TRBV11-2 and TRBJ1-4; D is undetermined. The germline V and J ends were trimmed by 1 base and 0 bases, with 6 bases remaining between them. The CDR3 covers 15 residues. Germline V gene data show CDR1 as SGHAT and CDR2 as FQNNGV. Written as DNA, the CDR3 is TGTGCCAGCAGCTTAGGGACTGCAACTAATGAAAAACTGTTTTTT. Translating it yields CASSLGTATNEKLFF.

This clonotype was observed many times. The chain links TRBV7-8 to TRBJ1-2, with TRBD1 identical over 8 bases. V dropped 5 bases and J dropped 5; count of bases not matched to a gene: 13. CDR1 SGHVS and CDR2 FQNEAQ come from the germline V gene. The CDR3 loop spans 16 amino acids. The CDR3 region has the DNA TGTGCCAGCAGCGCGCGTTCCCAGGGGGCTGGGTATGGCTACACCTTC. Amino acids: CASSARSQGAGYGYTF.

V is TRBV7-9 and J is TRBJ2-1; possible D gene TRBD1, 5 bases. Trimming left V 5 bases short and J 3 bases short, with 8 bases between. CDR3 size: 13 residues. From germline, CDR1 is SEHNR and CDR2 FQNEAQ (reference sequence). This CDR3 is CASSTTVYNEQFF. CDR3 in DNA: TGTGCCAGCAGCACGACAGTCTACAATGAGCAGTTCTTC.

This clonotype was detected a few times. CDR3 sequence: CASSVDTDTQYF. Here the CDR3 DNA reads TGTGCCAGCAGCGTAGACACAGATACGCAGTATTTT. The V and J genes are TRBV9 and TRBJ2-3, with no clear D. The CDR3 has 12 amino acids. CDR1 and CDR2 (germline): SGDLS, YYNGEE. V was trimmed by 0 bases and J by 2 bases, leaving 1 base between them.

Judged by abundance, this clonotype is large. The chain links TRBV2 to TRBJ2-7; D is unclear. The CDR3 extends over 12 amino acids. The germline CDR1 and CDR2 sequences are SNHLY and FYNNEI. Deletions cut 3 bases from V and 9 bases from J, with 12 bases between. The CDR3 nucleotides read TGTGCCAGCAGTGATTGGTCGTTAGGGCAGTACTTC. It is translated as CASSDWSLGQYF.

This clonotype showed up many times. This chain connects TRBV6-2 or TRBV6-3 to TRBJ1-1; no definite D call. V was shortened by 5 bases and J by 1 base, with 8 bases between the two germline ends. The germline V gene encodes CDR1 MNHEY and CDR2 SVGEGT. CDR3 length equals 13 residues. The CDR3 DNA is TGTGCCAGCAGTCCAGGAGAGAACACTGAAGCTTTCTTT. Translating gives CASSPGENTEAFF.

The V gene is TRBV18, the J gene TRBJ2-1; 7 bases fit TRBD2. The CDR3 runs to 14 residues. V lost 5 bases, J lost 7 bases, and 8 bases stayed unmatched. The germline V gene has CDR1 KGHSH and CDR2 LQKENI. The CDR3 sequence: CASSTGTKSNEQFF. The CDR3 DNA reads TGTGCCAGCTCAACTGGGACTAAATCGAATGAGCAGTTCTTC.

By share, this clonotype counts as medium-sized. This sequence joins TRBV4-1 and TRBJ2-1; tentative D call: TRBD2 (6 bases). The V gene's germline CDR1 is MGHRA and CDR2 YSYEKL. V was clipped by 6 bases and J by 0 bases, with 15 bases between them. The CDR3 runs to 16 residues. The CDR3 DNA is TGCGCCAGCAGTCCACTTAGCGGTAGCTCCTACAATGAGCAGTTCTTC. This translates into CASSPLSGSSYNEQFF.

This clonotype was detected only a few times. This chain uses TRBV5-4 with TRBJ2-2; D is perhaps TRBD1 or TRBD2 (5 bases each). V gave up 3 bases and J gave up 5 bases, with 11 bases separating them. The CDR3 sequence is 14 residues long. Germline V gives CDR1 SGHNT, CDR2 YYREEE (reference sequence). This chain's CDR3 is CASSWDLGTGELFF. CDR3 bases: TGTGCCAGCAGCTGGGACCTGGGGACCGGGGAGCTGTTTTTT.

This clonotype came up many times. V gene TRBV7-9 combines with J gene TRBJ2-2; the D is unclear. The ends were cut back, 2 bases at V and 4 bases at J, with 11 bases in the middle. Germline-derived CDR1 and CDR2 are SEHNR and FQNEAQ (reference sequence). The CDR3 contains 15 residues. The CDR3 is CASSLRGDGTGELFF. The CDR3 coding sequence is TGTGCCAGCAGCTTACGAGGTGATGGCACCGGGGAGCTGTTTTTT.

CDR3 DNA: TGTGCCAGCTCAGCCTTCACAGGGACGAACACTGAAGCTTTCTTT. Amino acid sequence: CASSAFTGTNTEAFF. The chain combines TRBV18 with TRBJ1-1; D possibly corresponds to TRBD1 (6 bases). Trimming took 5 bases from V and 1 from J, leaving 14 bases between them. The CDR3 is made up of 15 amino acids. CDR1 and CDR2 from the germline V gene are KGHSH and LQKENI.

Ten or more counts support this clonotype. This sequence joins TRBV4-1 and TRBJ2-3; TRBD2 matches 7 bases. Germline V gene data show CDR1 as MGHRA and CDR2 as YSYEKL. V gave up 0 bases and J gave up 2 bases; unmatched junction bases: 5. The CDR3 extends over 16 amino acids. CDR3 coding DNA: TGCGCCAGCAGCCAAGAGGGGCGGGGGAACACAGATACGCAGTATTTT. Residues: CASSQEGRGNTDTQYF.

The rearrangement joins TRBV27 to TRBJ1-5; TRBD1 matches 10 bases. The germline gives CDR1 MNHEY, CDR2 SMNVEV (reference sequence). V shed 6 bases and J 5 bases; nucleotides not matched to a gene: 4. The CDR3 has 14 residues. CDR3 coding DNA: TGTGCCAGCAGCCGGGACAGGGGCGATCAGCCCCAGCATTTT. It encodes CASSRDRGDQPQHF.

This clonotype came up many times. The chain is built from TRBV4-2 and TRBJ2-6; 7 nucleotides align to TRBD1. CDR1 and CDR2 (germline): LGHNA, YNFKEQ. J was trimmed by 0 bases and V by 2 bases; bases with no gene match: 7. The CDR3 extends over 18 amino acids. CDR3 region: CASSQRGQLYSGANVLTF. The CDR3 coding sequence is TGTGCCAGCAGCCAAAGGGGACAGCTTTACTCTGGGGCCAACGTCCTGACTTTC.

V is TRBV5-4 and J is TRBJ1-2; D may be TRBD1 (5 bases). Germline CDR1 reads SGHNT; CDR2 reads YYREEE (reference sequence). The length of the CDR3 is 15 residues. V dropped 4 bases and J dropped 4 bases, with 17 bases sitting between them. As DNA, the CDR3 is TGTGCCAGCAGCGAGATAGGGGCTGGGGGCTATGGCTACACCTTC. As protein: CASSEIGAGGYGYTF. Supplemented by reference TRBV5-4 and TRBJ1-2, the full variable domain reads ETGVTQSPTHLIKTRGQQVTLRCSSQSGHNTVSWYQQALGQGPQFIFQYYREEENGRGNFPPRFSGLQFPNYSSELNVNALELDDSALYLCASSEIGAGGYGYTFGSGTRLTVV.

Only a few counts were recorded for this clonotype. This rearrangement joins TRBV2 to TRBJ2-1; tentative D call: TRBD2 (6 bases). The CDR3 has 14 amino acids. V was shortened by 9 bases and J by 6 bases, with 18 bases between the two germline ends. CDR1 is SNHLY and CDR2 is FYNNEI in the germline V gene. The CDR3 reads CASREETGGNEQFF. The CDR3 region has the DNA TGTGCCAGTAGGGAGGAGACTGGGGGCAATGAGCAGTTCTTC.

This clonotype was picked up many times. CDR3 in DNA: TGTGCCACCAGCAGGGAGGGAACACCCTCCTACAATGAGCAGTTCTTC. Amino acid sequence: CATSREGTPSYNEQFF. This chain uses TRBV15 with TRBJ2-1; the D gene is possibly TRBD2 (6 bases). The CDR3 contains 16 residues. CDR1 LNHNV and CDR2 YYDKDF come from the germline V gene (reference sequence). V was cut by 3 bases and J by 0 bases, with 12 bases left in between.

This clonotype was found many times. V usage is TRBV24-1 and J usage is TRBJ2-2, with 12 nucleotides matching TRBD2. The CDR3 extends over 20 amino acids. The V and J ends lost 0 bases and 4 bases, in that order; junction bases with no gene match: 11. In germline, CDR1 is KGHDR, CDR2 SFDVKD. Here the CDR3 reads CATSDLRGASGRASTGELFF. The CDR3 coding sequence is TGTGCCACCAGTGATTTGCGTGGTGCTAGCGGGAGGGCCAGCACCGGGGAGCTGTTTTTT.

Many counts were recorded for this clonotype. The V and J genes are TRBV12-3 or TRBV12-4 and TRBJ2-5; D is unclear. The CDR3 runs to 13 residues. Deletions cut 2 bases from V and 2 bases from J, with 6 bases between. The CDR3 reads CASSLYSQETQYF. CDR3 DNA sequence: TGTGCCAGCAGTTTATACAGTCAAGAGACCCAGTACTTC.